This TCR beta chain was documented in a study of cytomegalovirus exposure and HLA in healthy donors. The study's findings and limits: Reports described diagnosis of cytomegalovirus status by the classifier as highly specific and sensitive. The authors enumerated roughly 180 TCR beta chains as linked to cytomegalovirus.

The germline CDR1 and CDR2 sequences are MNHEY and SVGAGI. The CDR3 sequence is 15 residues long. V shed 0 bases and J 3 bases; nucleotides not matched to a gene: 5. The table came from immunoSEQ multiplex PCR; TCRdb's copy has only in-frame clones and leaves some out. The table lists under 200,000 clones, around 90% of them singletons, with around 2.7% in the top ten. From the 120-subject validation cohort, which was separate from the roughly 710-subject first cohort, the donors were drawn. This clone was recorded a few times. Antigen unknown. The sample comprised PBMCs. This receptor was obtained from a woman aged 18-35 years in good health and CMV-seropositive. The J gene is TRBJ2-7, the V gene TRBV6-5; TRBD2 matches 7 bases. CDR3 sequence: CASSYSIGGNYEQYF. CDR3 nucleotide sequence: TGTGCCAGCAGTTACTCGATCGGGGGGAACTACGAGCAGTACTTC.